Below are 15 T cell receptor beta chains sequenced from a single sample in a study of shared clonotypes between healthy human individuals. Clones were read by immunoSEQ multiplex PCR, and TCRdb kept only the in-frame ones, dropping some. The sample has approximately 470,000 clones, 81% seen once. Material: PBMCs. These receptors were taken from a woman aged 40 to 49 in good health. Some clones in this sample may be carry-over from other donors' samples.

The chain couples TRBV25-1 to TRBJ1-3; D remains unclear. V was pared by 3 bases and J by 0 bases, with 9 bases between. Germline lookup yields CDR1 MGHDK and CDR2 SYGVNS. This CDR3 has 15 amino acids. CDR3 DNA: TGTGCCAGCAGTGACCCCCAGACCTCTGGAAACACCATATATTTT. It codes for CASSDPQTSGNTIYF. Using reference TRBV25-1 and TRBJ1-3 for the parts outside the CDR3, the full variable domain is EADIYQTPRYLVIGTGKKITLECSQTMGHDKMYWYQQDPGMELHLIHYSYGVNSTEKGDLSSESTVSRIRTEHFPLTLESARPSHTSQYLCASSDPQTSGNTIYFGEGSWLTVV.

This rearrangement joins TRBV9 to TRBJ2-7; 7 bases match TRBD1. This CDR3 spans 14 amino acids. Trimming removed 6 bases from V and 4 bases from J; junction bases left unmatched: 10. Germline V gene data show CDR1 as SGDLS and CDR2 as YYNGEE. The CDR3 DNA follows: TGTGCCAGCAACCGACAGGGAATACGATACGAGCAGTACTTC. The encoded protein is CASNRQGIRYEQYF.

The chain joins TRBV7-9 to TRBJ2-3, with D perhaps matching TRBD1 (6 bases). V lost 5 bases to trimming and J lost 6 bases, with 6 bases between them. The length of the CDR3 is 11 residues. The V gene's germline CDR1 is SEHNR and CDR2 FQNEAQ (reference sequence). This CDR3 reads CASSQGDTQYF. The CDR3 region has the DNA TGTGCCAGCAGCCAGGGGGATACGCAGTATTTT.

In the case of this clone: It differs at one base from a far larger clone, so likely a read error. V and J are TRBV2 and TRBJ1-2; no firm D call. CDR1 and CDR2 (germline): SNHLY, FYNNEI. V lost 7 bases to trimming and J lost 8 bases, with 14 bases between them. The CDR3 spans 12 residues. CDR3 coding DNA: TGTGCCAGCACCCCCGACTCCCGGGGCTACACCTTC. It specifies CASTPDSRGYTF.

V is TRBV5-1 and J is TRBJ1-1; possible D gene TRBD1, 5 bases. The V and J ends lost 0 bases and 4 bases respectively, with 16 bases between them. The CDR3 consists of 16 residues. CDR1 and CDR2 (germline): SGHRS, YFSETQ. The CDR3: CASSLDDRLGATEAFF. Here the CDR3 DNA reads TGCGCCAGCAGCTTGGATGACCGGCTAGGGGCCACTGAAGCTTTCTTT.

To note about this clone: A far larger clone is just one base off, so this is likely a read error. The sample has other DNA sequences that encode this CDR3 too. The rearrangement links TRBV10-1 to TRBJ2-7, with TRBD1 as a possible D gene (6 bases). The germline gives CDR1 WNHNN, CDR2 SYGVQD (reference sequence). Trimming shortened V by 4 bases and J by 9 bases, and 13 bases separated the two germline ends. This CDR3 comprises 12 residues. In DNA form, the CDR3 reads TGCGCCAGCAGTGCTCACAGGGCCGGGCAGTACTTC. It yields the protein CASSAHRAGQYF.

V gene TRBV5-1 combines with J gene TRBJ1-1; 8 bases line up with TRBD1. In germline, CDR1 is SGHRS, CDR2 YFSETQ. Trimming at V came to 3 bases and at J to 1 base, leaving 2 bases not matched to a gene. This CDR3 is 14 amino acids long. Here the CDR3 DNA reads TGCGCCAGCAGCTACGGACAGGGGAACACTGAAGCTTTCTTT. This translates into CASSYGQGNTEAFF.

Remarks on this clone: A far larger clone differs by one base, so this is likely a read error. The sample holds other DNA sequences that translate to the same CDR3. This sequence joins TRBV30 and TRBJ2-5, with 8 bases matching TRBD1. Germline V lookup: CDR1 GTSNPN, CDR2 SVGIG (reference sequence). This CDR3 is 13 amino acids long. CDR3 in amino acids: CAWTRTGKETQYF. The CDR3 nucleotides read TGTGCATGGACCCGGACAGGGAAAGAGACCCAGTACTTC.

There are a few counts of this clone. The chain is built from TRBV5-4 and TRBJ2-7; 12 nucleotides match TRBD2. TRBJ2-5 matches the DNA end more closely, so the J call is doubtful. From germline, CDR1 is SGHNT and CDR2 YYREEE (reference sequence). The length of the CDR3 is 15 residues. CDR3 DNA: TGTGCCAGCAGCCCCGGGACTAGCGGGCAAGAGACCCAGTACTTC. Translation gives CASSPGTSGQETQYF.

This chain uses TRBV28 with TRBJ2-6, with D maybe TRBD2 (5 bases). Germline values: CDR1 MDHEN, CDR2 SYDVKM. Trimming shortened V by 8 bases and J by 0 bases, and 14 bases separated the two germline ends. The CDR3 spans 16 residues. The CDR3 loop reads CASSLAGDSGANVLTF. In DNA form, the CDR3 reads TGTGCCAGCTCCCTAGCCGGGGACTCTGGGGCCAACGTCCTGACTTTC.

The V gene is TRBV6-5, the J gene TRBJ1-2; D gene uncertain. The CDR3 sequence is 14 residues long. Germline CDR1 is MNHEY and CDR2 is SVGAGI. Trimming took off 0 bases at V and 5 bases at J, with 10 bases between the two ends. The CDR3 loop reads CASSYSRLDYGYTF. DNA for the CDR3: TGTGCCAGCAGTTACTCGAGACTGGATTATGGCTACACCTTC.

The CDR3: CASSFPPGTNNEQFF. DNA of the CDR3: TGCGCCAGCAGCTTCCCCCCCGGGACCAACAATGAGCAGTTCTTC. The genes are TRBV5-1 and TRBJ2-1, with D perhaps given as TRBD1 or TRBD2 (5 bases each). CDR3 length: 15 amino acids. CDR1 and CDR2 from the germline V gene are SGHRS and YFSETQ. V lost 2 bases, J lost 5 bases, and 14 bases lay in between.

Details on this clone: With only one base between it and a far larger clone, this is likely a read error. Other DNA sequences from this sample encode an identical CDR3 as well. The rearrangement links TRBV7-9 to TRBJ2-7; unclear D gene. This CDR3 has 13 residues. The V gene's germline CDR1 is SEHNR and CDR2 FQNEAQ (reference sequence). V lost 5 bases and J lost 4, with 12 bases in between. The CDR3, as DNA: TGTGCCAGCAGCCCACAAAACACATACGAGCAGTACTTC. This encodes CASSPQNTYEQYF.

The chain links TRBV7-9 to TRBJ1-2; tentatively, D is TRBD1 (5 bases). The CDR3 loop spans 13 amino acids. Germline CDR1 reads SEHNR; CDR2 reads FQNEAQ (reference sequence). Trimming removed 5 bases from V and 7 bases from J, with 14 bases in between. In nucleotides, the CDR3 is TGTGCCAGCAGCCCCGGGCGGGGGGTTGGCTACACCTTC. This encodes CASSPGRGVGYTF.

There are a few counts of this clone. This chain connects TRBV14 to TRBJ1-4, with D unresolved. Germline V gene data show CDR1 as SGHDN and CDR2 as FVKESK. The ends were cut back, 0 bases at V and 8 bases at J, with 10 bases in the middle. This CDR3 has 14 residues. The DNA for the CDR3 is TGTGCCAGCAGCCAAGACTATGGAGCCGAAAAACTGTTTTTT. Amino acids: CASSQDYGAEKLFF.